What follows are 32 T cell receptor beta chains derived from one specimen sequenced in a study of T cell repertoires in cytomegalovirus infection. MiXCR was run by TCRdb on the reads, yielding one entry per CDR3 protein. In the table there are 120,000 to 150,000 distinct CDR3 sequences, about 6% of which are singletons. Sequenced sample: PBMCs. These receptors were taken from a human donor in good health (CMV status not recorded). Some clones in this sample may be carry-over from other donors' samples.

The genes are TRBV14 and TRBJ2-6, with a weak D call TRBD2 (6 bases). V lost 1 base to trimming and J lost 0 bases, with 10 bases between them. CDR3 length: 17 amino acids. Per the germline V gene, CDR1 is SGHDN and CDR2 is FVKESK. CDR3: CASSQGLGDSGANVLTF. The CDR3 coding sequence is TGTGCCAGCAGCCAAGGACTAGGGGACTCTGGGGCCAACGTCCTGACTTTC.

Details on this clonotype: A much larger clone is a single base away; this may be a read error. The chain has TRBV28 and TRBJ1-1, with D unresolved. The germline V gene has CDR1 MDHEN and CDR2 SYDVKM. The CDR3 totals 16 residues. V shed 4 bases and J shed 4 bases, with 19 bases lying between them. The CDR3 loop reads CASSWSEMGSGTEAFF. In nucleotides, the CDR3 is TGTGCCAGCAGTTGGTCCGAGATGGGGAGCGGCACTGAAGCTTTCTTT.

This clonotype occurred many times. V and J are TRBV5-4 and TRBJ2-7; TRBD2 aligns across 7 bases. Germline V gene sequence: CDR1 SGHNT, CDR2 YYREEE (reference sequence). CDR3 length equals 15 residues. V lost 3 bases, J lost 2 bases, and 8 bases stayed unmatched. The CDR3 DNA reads TGTGCCAGCAGCTCGCTAGCGGATCCACCCTACGAGCAGTACTTC. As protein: CASSSLADPPYEQYF. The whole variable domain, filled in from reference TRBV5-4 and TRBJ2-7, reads ETGVTQSPTHLIKTRGQQVTLRCSSQSGHNTVSWYQQALGQGPQFIFQYYREEENGRGNFPPRFSGLQFPNYSSELNVNALELDDSALYLCASSSLADPPYEQYFGPGTRLTVT.

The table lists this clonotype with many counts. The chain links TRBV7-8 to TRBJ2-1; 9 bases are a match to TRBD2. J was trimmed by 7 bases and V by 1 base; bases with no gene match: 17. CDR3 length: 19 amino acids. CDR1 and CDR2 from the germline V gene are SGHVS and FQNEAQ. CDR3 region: CASSLDVLPGLANLNEQFF. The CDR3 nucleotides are TGTGCCAGCAGCTTAGATGTGTTGCCGGGACTAGCTAATTTGAATGAGCAGTTCTTC.

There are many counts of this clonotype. DNA of the CDR3: TGTGCCAGCAGCGTAACTAGCGGGTCTAGCACAGATACGCAGTATTTT. It specifies CASSVTSGSSTDTQYF. J is TRBJ2-3 and V is TRBV7-2; TRBD2 matches at 9 bases. CDR1 and CDR2 from the germline V gene are SGHTA and FQGNSA. The V and J ends lost 5 bases and 0 bases, in that order; junction bases with no gene match: 6. The CDR3 has 16 amino acids. Variable domain in full (rest from reference TRBV7-2 and TRBJ2-3): GAGVSQSPSNKVTEKGKDVELRCDPISGHTALYWYRQSLGQGLEFLIYFQGNSAPDKSGLPSDRFSAERTGGSVSTLTIQRTQQEDSAVYLCASSVTSGSSTDTQYFGPGTRLTVL.

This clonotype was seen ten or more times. The CDR3 region has the DNA TGCAGTGCCGTCCGAACAGGGTTAGTGAACACTGAAGCTTTCTTT. Amino acids: CSAVRTGLVNTEAFF. The chain recombines TRBV20-1 with TRBJ1-1, with D maybe TRBD1 (6 bases). V shed 6 bases and J shed 0 bases, with 17 bases lying between them. From germline, CDR1 is DFQATT and CDR2 SNEGSKA (reference sequence). The CDR3 has 15 residues.

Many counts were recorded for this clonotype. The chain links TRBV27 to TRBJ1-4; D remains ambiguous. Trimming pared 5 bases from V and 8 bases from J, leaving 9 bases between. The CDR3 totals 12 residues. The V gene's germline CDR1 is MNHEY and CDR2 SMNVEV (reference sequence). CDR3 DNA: TGTGCCAGCAGTCCCCGTGGAGAAAAACTGTTTTTT. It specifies CASSPRGEKLFF.

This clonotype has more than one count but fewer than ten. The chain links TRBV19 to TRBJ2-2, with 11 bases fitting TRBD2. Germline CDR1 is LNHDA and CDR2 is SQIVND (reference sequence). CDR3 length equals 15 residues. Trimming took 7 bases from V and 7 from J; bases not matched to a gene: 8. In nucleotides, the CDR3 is TGTGCCAGTACCAATAGCGGGGGGGCCGACGGGGAGCTGTTTTTT. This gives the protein CASTNSGGADGELFF.

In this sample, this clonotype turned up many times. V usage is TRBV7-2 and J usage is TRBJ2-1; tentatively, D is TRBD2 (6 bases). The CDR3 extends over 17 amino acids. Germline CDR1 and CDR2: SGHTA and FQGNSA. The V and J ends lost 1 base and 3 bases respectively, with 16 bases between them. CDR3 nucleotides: TGTGCCAGCAGCTTAGATCCTGGCGGGGCCATCTACAATGAGCAGTTCTTC. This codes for CASSLDPGGAIYNEQFF.

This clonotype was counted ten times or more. In nucleotides, the CDR3 is TGTGCCAGCAGTTTACCGAGACAGGGGCGCTATGGCTACACCTTC. Protein: CASSLPRQGRYGYTF. The chain carries TRBV28 and TRBJ1-2; 8 nucleotides agree with TRBD1. This CDR3 region has 15 residues. The junction had 6 bases not matched to a gene; V was cut back by 2 bases and J by 4 bases. The germline V gene has CDR1 MDHEN and CDR2 SYDVKM.

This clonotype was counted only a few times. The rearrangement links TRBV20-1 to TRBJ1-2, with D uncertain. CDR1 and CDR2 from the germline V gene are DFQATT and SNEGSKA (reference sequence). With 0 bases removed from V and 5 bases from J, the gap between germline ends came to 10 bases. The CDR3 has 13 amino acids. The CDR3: CSARDAMRYGYTF. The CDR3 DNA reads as TGCAGTGCTAGAGACGCTATGCGGTATGGCTACACCTTC.

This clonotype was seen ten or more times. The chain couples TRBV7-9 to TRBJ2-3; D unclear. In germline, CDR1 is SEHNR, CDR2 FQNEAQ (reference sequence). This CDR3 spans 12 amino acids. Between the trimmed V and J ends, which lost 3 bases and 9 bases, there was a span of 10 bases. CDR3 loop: CASSLGTQTQYF. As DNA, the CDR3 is TGTGCCAGCAGCTTGGGAACCCAAACGCAGTATTTT.

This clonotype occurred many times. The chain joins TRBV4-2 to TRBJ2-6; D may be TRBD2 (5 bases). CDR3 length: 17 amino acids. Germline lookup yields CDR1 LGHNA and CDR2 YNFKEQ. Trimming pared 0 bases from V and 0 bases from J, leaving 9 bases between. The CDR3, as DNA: TGTGCCAGCAGCCAAGATATCGGGGACTCTGGGGCCAACGTCCTGACTTTC. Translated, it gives CASSQDIGDSGANVLTF.

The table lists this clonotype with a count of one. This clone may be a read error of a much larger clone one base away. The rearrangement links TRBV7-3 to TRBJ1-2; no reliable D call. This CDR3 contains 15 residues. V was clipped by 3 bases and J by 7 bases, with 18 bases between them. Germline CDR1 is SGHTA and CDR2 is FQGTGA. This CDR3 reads CASSLSPSIEGGYTF. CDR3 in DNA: TGTGCCAGCAGCTTGAGCCCCAGTATCGAGGGTGGCTACACCTTC. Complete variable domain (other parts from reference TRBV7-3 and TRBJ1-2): GAGVSQTPSNKVTEKGKYVELRCDPISGHTALYWYRQSLGQGPEFLIYFQGTGAADDSGLPNDRFFAVRPEGSVSTLKIQRTERGDSAVYLCASSLSPSIEGGYTFGSGTRLTVV.

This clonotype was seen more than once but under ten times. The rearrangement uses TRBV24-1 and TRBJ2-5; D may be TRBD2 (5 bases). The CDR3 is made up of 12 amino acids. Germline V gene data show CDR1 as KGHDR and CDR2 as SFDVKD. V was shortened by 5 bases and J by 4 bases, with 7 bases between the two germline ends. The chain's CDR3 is CATSGGGETQYF. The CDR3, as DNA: TGTGCCACCAGTGGCGGAGGAGAGACCCAGTACTTC.

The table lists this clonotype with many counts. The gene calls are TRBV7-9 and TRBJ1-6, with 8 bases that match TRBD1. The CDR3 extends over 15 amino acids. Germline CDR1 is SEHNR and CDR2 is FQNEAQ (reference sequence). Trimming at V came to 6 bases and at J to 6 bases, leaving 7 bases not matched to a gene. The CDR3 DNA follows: TGTGCCAGCAGAGAAAACAGGGGGACTAATTCACCCCTCCACTTT. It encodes CASRENRGTNSPLHF.

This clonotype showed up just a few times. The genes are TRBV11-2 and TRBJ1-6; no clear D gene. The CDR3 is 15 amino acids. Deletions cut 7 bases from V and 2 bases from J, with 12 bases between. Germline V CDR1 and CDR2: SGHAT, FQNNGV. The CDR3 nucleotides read TGTGCCAGCACGCGAGACAATGCCTATAATTCACCCCTCCACTTT. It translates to CASTRDNAYNSPLHF.

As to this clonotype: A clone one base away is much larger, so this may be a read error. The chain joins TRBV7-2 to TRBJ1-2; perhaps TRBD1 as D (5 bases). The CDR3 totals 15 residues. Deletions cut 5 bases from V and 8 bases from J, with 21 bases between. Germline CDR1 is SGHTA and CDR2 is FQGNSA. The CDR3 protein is CASSVQKRGVGGYTF. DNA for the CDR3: TGTGCCAGCAGCGTACAAAAGAGGGGCGTGGGAGGCTACACCTTC.

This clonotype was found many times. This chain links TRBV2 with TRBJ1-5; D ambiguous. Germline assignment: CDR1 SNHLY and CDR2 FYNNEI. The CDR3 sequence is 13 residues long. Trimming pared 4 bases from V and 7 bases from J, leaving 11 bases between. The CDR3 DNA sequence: TGTGCCAGCAGTGCCCGACCGGGGCAGCCCCAGCATTTT. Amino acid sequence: CASSARPGQPQHF.

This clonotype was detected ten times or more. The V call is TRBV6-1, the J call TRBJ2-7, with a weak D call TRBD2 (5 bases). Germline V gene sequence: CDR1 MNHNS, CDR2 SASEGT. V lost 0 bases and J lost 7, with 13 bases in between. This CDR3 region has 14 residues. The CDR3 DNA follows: TGTGCCAGCAGTGAAGCACGGCTCCGGGGAGAGCAGTACTTC. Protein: CASSEARLRGEQYF.

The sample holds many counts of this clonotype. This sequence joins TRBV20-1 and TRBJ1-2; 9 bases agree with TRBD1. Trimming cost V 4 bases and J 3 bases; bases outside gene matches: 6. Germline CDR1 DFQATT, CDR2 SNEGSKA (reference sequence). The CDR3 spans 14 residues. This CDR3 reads CSATGTGMDYGYTF. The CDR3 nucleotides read TGCAGTGCTACCGGGACAGGGATGGACTATGGCTACACCTTC.

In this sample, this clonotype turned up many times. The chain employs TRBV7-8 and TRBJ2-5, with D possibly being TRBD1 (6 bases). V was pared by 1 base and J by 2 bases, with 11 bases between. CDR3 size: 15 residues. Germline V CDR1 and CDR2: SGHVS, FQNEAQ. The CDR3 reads CASSLGGTLQETQYF. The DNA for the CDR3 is TGTGCCAGCAGCTTAGGTGGGACACTACAAGAGACCCAGTACTTC.

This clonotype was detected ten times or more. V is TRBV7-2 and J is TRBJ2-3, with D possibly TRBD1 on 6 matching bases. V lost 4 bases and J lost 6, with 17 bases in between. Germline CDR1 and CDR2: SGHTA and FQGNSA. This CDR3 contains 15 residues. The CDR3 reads CASSSRGLNTDTQYF. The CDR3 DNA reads TGTGCCAGCAGCTCCAGGGGCCTCAACACGGATACGCAGTATTTT.

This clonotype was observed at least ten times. The CDR3 sequence: CASSLVRAYGTDTQYF. The CDR3 DNA follows: TGTGCCAGCAGCTTAGTTCGTGCCTACGGCACAGATACGCAGTATTTT. The J gene is TRBJ2-3, the V gene TRBV7-9; the D is unclear. Germline V CDR1 and CDR2: SEHNR, FQNEAQ (reference sequence). Trimming cost V 1 base and J 1 base, with 12 bases left between them. The CDR3 covers 16 residues.

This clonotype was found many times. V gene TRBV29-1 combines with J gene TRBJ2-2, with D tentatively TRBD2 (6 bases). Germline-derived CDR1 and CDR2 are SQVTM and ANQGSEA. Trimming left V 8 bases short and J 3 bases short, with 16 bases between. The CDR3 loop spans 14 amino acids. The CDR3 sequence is CSCGGWGDTGELFF. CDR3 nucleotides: TGCAGCTGTGGAGGATGGGGGGACACCGGGGAGCTGTTTTTT.

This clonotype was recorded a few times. CDR3 amino acids: CSASLPPGARGTDTQYF. CDR3 DNA sequence: TGCAGTGCTAGTCTTCCTCCGGGTGCGAGGGGCACAGATACGCAGTATTTT. The V gene is TRBV20-1, the J gene TRBJ2-3; maybe TRBD2 (5 bases). V lost 3 bases, J lost 1 base, and 20 bases lay in between. Germline V lookup: CDR1 DFQATT, CDR2 SNEGSKA (reference sequence). This CDR3 region has 17 residues.

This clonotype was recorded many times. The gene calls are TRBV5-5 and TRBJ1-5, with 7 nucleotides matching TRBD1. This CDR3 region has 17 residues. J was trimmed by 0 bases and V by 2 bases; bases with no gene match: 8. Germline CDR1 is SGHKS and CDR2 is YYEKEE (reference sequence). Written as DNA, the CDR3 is TGTGCCAGCAGCTTTTCTGCGGACAGGTATAGCAATCAGCCCCAGCATTTT. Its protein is CASSFSADRYSNQPQHF.

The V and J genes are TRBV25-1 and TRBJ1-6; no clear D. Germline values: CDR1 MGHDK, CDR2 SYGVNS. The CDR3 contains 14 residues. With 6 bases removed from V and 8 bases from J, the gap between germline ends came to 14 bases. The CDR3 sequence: CASSRPGRYSPLHF. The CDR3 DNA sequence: TGTGCCAGCAGCCGACCGGGCCGATATTCACCCCTCCACTTT.

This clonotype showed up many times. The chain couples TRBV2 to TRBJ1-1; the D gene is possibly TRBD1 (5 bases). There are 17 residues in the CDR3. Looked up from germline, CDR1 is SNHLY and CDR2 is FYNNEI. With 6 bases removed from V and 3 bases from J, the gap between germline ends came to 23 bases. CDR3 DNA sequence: TGTGCCAGCAGGGTCTCTACTTGGATGGGGGGGGACACTGAAGCTTTCTTT. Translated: CASRVSTWMGGDTEAFF. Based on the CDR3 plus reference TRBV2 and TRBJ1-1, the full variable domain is EPEVTQTPSHQVTQMGQEVILRCVPISNHLYFYWYRQILGQKVEFLVSFYNNEISEKSEIFDDQFSVERPDGSNFTLKIRSTKLEDSAMYFCASRVSTWMGGDTEAFFGQGTRLTVV.

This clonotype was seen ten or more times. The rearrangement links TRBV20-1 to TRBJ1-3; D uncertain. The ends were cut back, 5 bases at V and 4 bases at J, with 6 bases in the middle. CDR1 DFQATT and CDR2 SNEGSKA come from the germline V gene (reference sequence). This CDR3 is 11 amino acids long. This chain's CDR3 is CSASLGNTIYF. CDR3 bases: TGCAGTGCTTCCCTGGGAAACACCATATATTTT.

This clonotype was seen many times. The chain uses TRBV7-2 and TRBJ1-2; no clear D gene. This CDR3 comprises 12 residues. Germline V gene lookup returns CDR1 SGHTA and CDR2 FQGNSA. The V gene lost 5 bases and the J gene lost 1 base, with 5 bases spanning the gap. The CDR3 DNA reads TGTGCCAGCAGCCCTGTTAACTATGGCTACACCTTC. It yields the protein CASSPVNYGYTF.

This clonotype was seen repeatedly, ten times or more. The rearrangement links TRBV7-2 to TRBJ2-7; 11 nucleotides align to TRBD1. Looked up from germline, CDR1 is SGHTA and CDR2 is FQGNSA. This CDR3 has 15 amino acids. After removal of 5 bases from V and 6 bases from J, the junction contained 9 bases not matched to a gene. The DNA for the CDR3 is TGTGCCAGCAGCCCGGACAGGGGGCCCTGGGGCGAGCAGTACTTC. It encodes CASSPDRGPWGEQYF.